Included here is one T cell receptor beta chain sequence, with context. V gave up 7 bases and J gave up 1 base; unmatched junction bases: 2. The CDR3 sequence is 15 residues long. The germline V gene has CDR1 ENHRY and CDR2 SYGVKD. This sample is drawn from a study of blood T cell repertoires in COVID-19. Study overall: Researchers got acute and convalescent COVID-19 samples from the United States, Italy and Spain. The cDNA or gDNA used as material had been derived from T cells, B-cell-depleted T cells, or PBMCs.

Sequencing was performed with immunoSEQ multiplex PCR; in TCRdb, only in-frame clones are kept and a portion is missing. The data show around 150,000 clones, under 95% seen once. What was sequenced was peripheral blood. The sequence was obtained from a man aged 60 to 75 with active or convalescent COVID-19. The chain recombines TRBV10-3 with TRBJ2-5; TRBD2 aligns across 14 bases. The CDR3 nucleotides are TGTGCCATCACCGGGACTAGCGGGGGCCAAGAGACCCAGTACTTC. Amino acids: CAITGTSGGQETQYF.